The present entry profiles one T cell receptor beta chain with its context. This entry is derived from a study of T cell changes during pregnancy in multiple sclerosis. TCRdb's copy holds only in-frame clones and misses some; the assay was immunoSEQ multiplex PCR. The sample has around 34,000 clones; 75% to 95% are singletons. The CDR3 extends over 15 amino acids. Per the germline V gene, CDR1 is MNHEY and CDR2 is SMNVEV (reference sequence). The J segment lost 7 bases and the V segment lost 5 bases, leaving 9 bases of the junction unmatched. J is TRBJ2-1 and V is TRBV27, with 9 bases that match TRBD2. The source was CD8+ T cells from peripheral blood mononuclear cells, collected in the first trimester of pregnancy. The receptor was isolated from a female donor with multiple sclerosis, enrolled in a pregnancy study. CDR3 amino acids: CASSPIAGDGNEQFF. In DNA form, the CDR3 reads TGTGCCAGCAGTCCGATAGCGGGAGACGGAAATGAGCAGTTCTTC.